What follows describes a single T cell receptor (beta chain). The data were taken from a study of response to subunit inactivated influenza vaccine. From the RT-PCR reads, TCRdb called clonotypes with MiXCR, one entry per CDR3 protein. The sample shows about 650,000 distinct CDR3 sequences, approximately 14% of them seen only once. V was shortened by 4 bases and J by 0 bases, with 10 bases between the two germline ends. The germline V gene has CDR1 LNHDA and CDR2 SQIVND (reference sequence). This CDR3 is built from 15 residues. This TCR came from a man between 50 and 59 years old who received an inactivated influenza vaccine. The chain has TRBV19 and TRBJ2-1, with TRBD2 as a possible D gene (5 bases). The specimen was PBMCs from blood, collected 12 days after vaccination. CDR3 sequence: CASSTGNPSYNEQFF. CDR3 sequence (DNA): TGTGCCAGTAGTACGGGGAACCCCTCCTACAATGAGCAGTTCTTC.